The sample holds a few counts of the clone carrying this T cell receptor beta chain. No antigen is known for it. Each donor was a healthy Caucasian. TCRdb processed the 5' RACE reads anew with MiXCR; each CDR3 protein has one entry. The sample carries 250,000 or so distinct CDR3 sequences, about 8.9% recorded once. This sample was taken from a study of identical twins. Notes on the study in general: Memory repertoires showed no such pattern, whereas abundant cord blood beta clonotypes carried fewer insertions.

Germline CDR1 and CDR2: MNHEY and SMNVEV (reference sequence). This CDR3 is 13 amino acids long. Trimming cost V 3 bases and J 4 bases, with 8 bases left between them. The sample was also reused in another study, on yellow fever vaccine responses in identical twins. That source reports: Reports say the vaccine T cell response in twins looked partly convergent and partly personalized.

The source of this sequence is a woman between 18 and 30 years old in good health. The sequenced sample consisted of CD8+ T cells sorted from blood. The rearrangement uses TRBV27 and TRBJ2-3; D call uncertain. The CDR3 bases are TGTGCCAGCAGTTTGTCAGAGGCAGATACGCAGTATTTT. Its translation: CASSLSEADTQYF.